Below, 22 T cell receptor beta chains from the same sample are listed, as sequenced in a study of cytomegalovirus exposure and HLA in healthy donors. The assay was immunoSEQ multiplex PCR, and TCRdb's table has in-frame clones only and misses some. The data hold about 160,000 clones, with approximately 96% observed a single time. Sequenced input: PBMCs. The receptors shown here come from a woman under 30 in good health and CMV-seronegative.

This chain joins TRBV7-8 and TRBJ2-5; possibly TRBD2 for D (5 bases). The V gene lost 1 base and the J gene lost 3 bases, with 15 bases spanning the gap. CDR3 length equals 16 residues. Germline-derived CDR1 and CDR2 are SGHVS and FQNEAQ. CDR3 residues: CASSLGRFVGEETQYF. The CDR3 DNA reads TGTGCCAGCAGCTTAGGGCGGTTCGTGGGAGAAGAGACCCAGTACTTC. The entire variable domain, with the rest obtained from reference TRBV7-8 and TRBJ2-5, is as follows: GAGVSQSPRYKVAKRGQDVALRCDPISGHVSLFWYQQALGQGPEFLTYFQNEAQLDKSGLPSDRFFAERPEGSVSTLKIQRTQQEDSAVYLCASSLGRFVGEETQYFGPGTRLLVL.

The chain recombines TRBV5-4 with TRBJ2-6; D is unresolved. Per the germline V gene, CDR1 is SGHNT and CDR2 is YYREEE (reference sequence). This CDR3 has 15 residues. V gave up 0 bases and J gave up 0 bases, with 4 bases separating them. CDR3: CASSLAVSGANVLTF. Here the CDR3 DNA reads TGTGCCAGCAGCTTGGCCGTCTCTGGGGCCAACGTCCTGACTTTC.

This clone has more than one count but fewer than ten. The rearrangement links TRBV4-3 to TRBJ1-2; tentative D call: TRBD1 (6 bases). The V end was cut by 2 bases, the J end by 8 bases, with 15 bases between. The CDR3 sequence is 14 residues long. Germline V lookup: CDR1 LGHNA, CDR2 YSLEER. The CDR3 DNA sequence: TGCGCCAGCAGCCAAACTACAGGGCTAGGGGGCTACACCTTC. As protein: CASSQTTGLGGYTF.

This rearrangement joins TRBV4-1 to TRBJ1-1, with D unclear. Germline CDR1 and CDR2: MGHRA and YSYEKL. The V and J ends lost 0 bases and 0 bases respectively, with 11 bases between them. The CDR3 covers 16 residues. CDR3 coding DNA: TGCGCCAGCAGCCAAGATCAGTTACAGATGAACACTGAAGCTTTCTTT. Translated: CASSQDQLQMNTEAFF.

This clone has just one count. CDR3 sequence (DNA): TGTGCCAGCAGCCAAACTAGACTAGCGGGGGGAGCTAATGAGCAGTTCTTC. Its translation is CASSQTRLAGGANEQFF. The chain employs TRBV4-2 and TRBJ2-1; 13 nucleotides align to TRBD2. Unmatched junction bases numbered 8, after V lost 2 bases and J lost 7 bases. The CDR3 extends over 17 amino acids. The germline gives CDR1 LGHNA, CDR2 YNFKEQ.

This rearrangement joins TRBV19 to TRBJ1-6, with D perhaps matching TRBD1 (5 bases). V was shortened by 5 bases and J by 10 bases, with 12 bases between the two germline ends. CDR3 size: 13 residues. Germline V gene data show CDR1 as LNHDA and CDR2 as SQIVND (reference sequence). The CDR3 DNA sequence: TGTGCCAGTAGTGCCAGGGAGGCCTCACCCCTCCACTTT. Its protein is CASSAREASPLHF.

J is TRBJ2-7 and V is TRBV2, with 7 bases identical to TRBD1. CDR1 and CDR2 (germline): SNHLY, FYNNEI. J was trimmed by 0 bases and V by 1 base; bases with no gene match: 3. The CDR3 has 15 residues. CDR3 DNA: TGTGCCAGCAGTGAAGTATGGACAGGCTCCTACGAGCAGTACTTC. It translates to CASSEVWTGSYEQYF.

The J gene is TRBJ1-6, the V gene TRBV19; possibly TRBD1 for D (6 bases). Deletions cut 1 base from V and 6 bases from J, with 13 bases between. Germline V gene sequence: CDR1 LNHDA, CDR2 SQIVND (reference sequence). This CDR3 is built from 16 residues. CDR3 nucleotides: TGTGCCAGTAGTATAGTTCCGACAGGTATTAATTCACCCCTCCACTTT. Encoded protein: CASSIVPTGINSPLHF.

The chain recombines TRBV5-5 with TRBJ2-7; 7 nucleotides match TRBD2. The V segment lost 4 bases and the J segment 0 bases; nucleotides outside the gene matches: 7. This CDR3 has 15 residues. Germline CDR1 SGHKS, CDR2 YYEKEE (reference sequence). The CDR3 coding sequence is TGTGCCAGCAGCCCCGACGGGGGGAACTCCTACGAGCAGTACTTC. Protein product: CASSPDGGNSYEQYF.

DNA for the CDR3: TGCAGCGTTGTCGGCGGAATAACAGATACGCAGTATTTT. This encodes CSVVGGITDTQYF. This chain links TRBV29-1 with TRBJ2-3, with D hard to call. Germline V gene sequence: CDR1 SQVTM, CDR2 ANQGSEA. Trimming stripped 4 bases from V and 3 bases from J, with 11 bases between. The CDR3 is made up of 13 amino acids.

This sequence joins TRBV7-2 and TRBJ2-3; D gene unclear. In germline, CDR1 is SGHTA, CDR2 FQGNSA. Deletions cut 3 bases from V and 6 bases from J, with 13 bases between. This CDR3 is built from 14 residues. The CDR3: CASSFFAVMDTQYF. The CDR3 DNA reads TGTGCCAGCAGCTTCTTTGCGGTCATGGATACGCAGTATTTT.

The J gene is TRBJ1-4, the V gene TRBV6-6, with D tentatively TRBD1 (5 bases). CDR1 is MNHNY and CDR2 is SVGAGI in the germline V gene (reference sequence). The V end lost 8 bases, the J end lost 4 bases, and 14 bases lay between the germline ends. The CDR3 is made up of 14 amino acids. DNA of the CDR3: TGTGCCAGCCTAGCGACAGTTAATAATGAAAAACTGTTTTTT. Translating it yields CASLATVNNEKLFF.

The rearrangement joins TRBV19 to TRBJ1-6; 7 bases match TRBD1. CDR3 length: 15 residues. The J segment lost 9 bases and the V segment lost 4 bases, leaving 9 bases of the junction unmatched. Germline V gene data show CDR1 as LNHDA and CDR2 as SQIVND (reference sequence). The DNA for the CDR3 is TGTGCCAGTAGTACTAAGACAGGGTTCGGTTCACCCCTCCACTTT. Translated: CASSTKTGFGSPLHF.

The chain uses TRBV5-6 and TRBJ2-7; tentatively, D is TRBD1 (6 bases). V was cut by 6 bases and J by 0 bases, with 19 bases left in between. CDR3 length: 16 residues. Germline V CDR1 and CDR2: SGHDT, YYEEEE. CDR3 loop: CASNLRRDIISYEQYF. In DNA form, the CDR3 reads TGTGCCAGCAATCTCCGCCGGGACATCATCTCCTACGAGCAGTACTTC.

The rearrangement links TRBV5-5 to TRBJ2-7; 7 bases fit TRBD1. The CDR3 contains 15 residues. The junction had 6 bases not matched to a gene; V was cut back by 0 bases and J by 3 bases. The V gene's germline CDR1 is SGHKS and CDR2 YYEKEE (reference sequence). The CDR3 DNA sequence: TGTGCCAGCAGCTTGGGACCGGGACAGCACTACGAGCAGTACTTC. Protein sequence: CASSLGPGQHYEQYF.

The chain has TRBV27 and TRBJ1-6; possible D gene TRBD1, 5 bases. V shed 1 base and J shed 8 bases, with 21 bases lying between them. Germline loops: CDR1 MNHEY, CDR2 SMNVEV (reference sequence). The CDR3 is 18 residues long. The CDR3 coding sequence is TGTGCCAGCAGTTTATTAGCGAGGGGCCGGCGGGGGTATTCACCCCTCCACTTT. This encodes CASSLLARGRRGYSPLHF.

The chain carries TRBV19 and TRBJ2-7; possible D gene TRBD1, 6 bases. The V end lost 4 bases, the J end lost 3 bases, and 10 bases lay between the germline ends. This CDR3 contains 13 residues. Per germline, CDR1 LNHDA and CDR2 SQIVND (reference sequence). The CDR3 region has the DNA TGTGCCAGTAGTACCAACAGGGACTACGAGCAGTACTTC. This gives the protein CASSTNRDYEQYF.

The chain couples TRBV2 to TRBJ2-4; 8 positions match TRBD1. V was clipped by 6 bases and J by 2 bases; unmatched bases: 15. This CDR3 is 18 amino acids long. Per the germline V gene, CDR1 is SNHLY and CDR2 is FYNNEI. The CDR3 sequence is CASRESYRDRKTKNIQYF. The CDR3, as DNA: TGTGCCAGCAGGGAATCCTACCGGGACAGGAAGACCAAAAACATTCAGTACTTC.

The chain uses TRBV4-2 and TRBJ1-1; 7 nucleotides align to TRBD1. CDR1 is LGHNA, CDR2 YNFKEQ, per germline. There are 14 residues in the CDR3. Trimming removed 2 bases from V and 7 bases from J; junction bases left unmatched: 7. Here the CDR3 DNA reads TGTGCCAGCAGCCAACTAACAGGGGCGGGTGAAGCTTTCTTT. Translating it yields CASSQLTGAGEAFF.

The rearrangement links TRBV4-3 to TRBJ2-6; possibly TRBD1 for D (6 bases). Trimming stripped 0 bases from V and 2 bases from J, with 8 bases between. The germline V gene encodes CDR1 LGHNA and CDR2 YSLEER. The CDR3 consists of 16 residues. CDR3 bases: TGCGCCAGCAGCCAAGAGGGACACACTGGGGCCAACGTCCTGACTTTC. It yields the protein CASSQEGHTGANVLTF.

This rearrangement joins TRBV11-2 to TRBJ1-1, with 9 positions matching TRBD1. CDR3 size: 15 residues. CDR1 and CDR2 (germline): SGHAT, FQNNGV. The V gene end was trimmed by 5 bases and the J gene end by 5 bases; junction bases not matched to a gene: 9. The CDR3 is CASSSPTGGLTEAFF. The CDR3 DNA follows: TGTGCCAGCAGCAGCCCAACAGGGGGCTTAACTGAAGCTTTCTTT.

J is TRBJ2-3 and V is TRBV6-5; D is ambiguous. Trimming shortened V by 6 bases and J by 3 bases, and 16 bases separated the two germline ends. The CDR3 consists of 15 residues. Germline assignment: CDR1 MNHEY and CDR2 SVGAGI. CDR3 sequence reads: CASRPSDWRTDTQYF. CDR3 in DNA: TGTGCCAGCAGGCCTTCTGACTGGCGGACAGATACGCAGTATTTT.